This TCR beta chain originates from a study of cytomegalovirus exposure and HLA in healthy donors. Regarding the study as a whole: When analyzed later, the rates of TCR association showed variation by HLA locus, with DRB1 the most and HLA-C the fewest. A later analysis showed HLA-associated TCR beta chains outstripping equally common others in clonal expansion. Analysis performed later found more than 15,000 TCR beta sequences associated with HLA alleles at 0.05 false discovery rate.

The PCR had 60 Vbeta and 13 Jbeta primers. Profiling relied on immunoSEQ multiplex PCR, and the TCRdb table lists in-frame clones only, not all of them. The sample lists approximately 150,000 clones; around 80% were seen once. The germline gives CDR1 SGHTA, CDR2 FQGTGA. Unmatched junction bases numbered 7, after V lost 5 bases and J lost 5 bases. The CDR3 consists of 14 residues. This clone is a singleton in its sample. The antigen is not known. This sequence originates from a woman aged 45-59 years in good health and CMV-seropositive. The V and J genes are TRBV7-3 and TRBJ2-5, with 8 bases aligning to TRBD1. Sequenced sample: PBMCs. The CDR3 sequence: CASSPGTGGETQYF. In nucleotides, the CDR3 is TGTGCCAGCAGCCCGGGGACAGGCGGGGAGACCCAGTACTTC.